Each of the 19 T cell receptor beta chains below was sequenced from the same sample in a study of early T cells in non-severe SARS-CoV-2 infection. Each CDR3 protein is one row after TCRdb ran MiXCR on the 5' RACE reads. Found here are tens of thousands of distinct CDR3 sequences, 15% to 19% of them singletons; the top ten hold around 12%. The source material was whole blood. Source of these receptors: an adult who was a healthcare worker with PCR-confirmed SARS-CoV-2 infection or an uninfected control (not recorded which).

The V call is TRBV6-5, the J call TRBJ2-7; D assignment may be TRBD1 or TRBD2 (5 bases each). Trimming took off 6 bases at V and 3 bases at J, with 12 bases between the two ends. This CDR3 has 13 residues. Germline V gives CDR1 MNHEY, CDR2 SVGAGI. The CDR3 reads CASSKRDGYEQYF. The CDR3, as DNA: TGTGCCAGCAGCAAGAGGGACGGCTACGAGCAGTACTTC.

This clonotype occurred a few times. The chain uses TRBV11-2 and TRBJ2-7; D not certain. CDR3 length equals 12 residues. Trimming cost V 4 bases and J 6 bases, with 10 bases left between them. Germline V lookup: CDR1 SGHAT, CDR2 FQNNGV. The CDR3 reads CASSSGLVEQYF. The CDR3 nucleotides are TGTGCCAGCAGCTCCGGTTTGGTCGAGCAGTACTTC.

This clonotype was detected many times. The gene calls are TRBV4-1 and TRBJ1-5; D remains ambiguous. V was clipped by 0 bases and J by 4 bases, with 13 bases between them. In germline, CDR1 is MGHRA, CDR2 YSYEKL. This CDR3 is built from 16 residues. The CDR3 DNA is TGCGCCAGCAGCCAAGATCCTTTAAATAAGAATCAGCCCCAGCATTTT. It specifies CASSQDPLNKNQPQHF.

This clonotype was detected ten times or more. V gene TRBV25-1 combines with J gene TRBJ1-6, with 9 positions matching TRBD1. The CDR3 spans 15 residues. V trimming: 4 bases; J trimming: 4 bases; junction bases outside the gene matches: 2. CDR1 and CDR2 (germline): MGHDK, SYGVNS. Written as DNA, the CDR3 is TGTGCCAGCAGTGGAGGACAGGGGTATAATTCACCCCTCCACTTT. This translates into CASSGGQGYNSPLHF. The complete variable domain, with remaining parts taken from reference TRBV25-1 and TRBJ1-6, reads EADIYQTPRYLVIGTGKKITLECSQTMGHDKMYWYQQDPGMELHLIHYSYGVNSTEKGDLSSESTVSRIRTEHFPLTLESARPSHTSQYLCASSGGQGYNSPLHFGNGTRLTVT.

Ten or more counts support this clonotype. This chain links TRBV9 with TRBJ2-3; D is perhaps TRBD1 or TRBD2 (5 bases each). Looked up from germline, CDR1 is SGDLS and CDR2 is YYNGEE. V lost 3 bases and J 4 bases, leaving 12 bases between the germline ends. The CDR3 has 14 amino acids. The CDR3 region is CASSAGTRPDTQYF. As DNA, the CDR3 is TGTGCCAGCAGCGCTGGGACGCGGCCAGATACGCAGTATTTT.

DNA for the CDR3: TGTGCCAGCAGCCGTTACGGCCCCAGGGGGCTTGGTAACTATGGCTACACCTTC. Translating gives CASSRYGPRGLGNYGYTF. The J gene is TRBJ1-2, the V gene TRBV27; 8 bases line up with TRBD1. The CDR3 length is 18 residues. After removal of 6 bases from V and 1 base from J, the junction contained 16 bases not matched to a gene. CDR1 is MNHEY and CDR2 is SMNVEV in the germline V gene (reference sequence).

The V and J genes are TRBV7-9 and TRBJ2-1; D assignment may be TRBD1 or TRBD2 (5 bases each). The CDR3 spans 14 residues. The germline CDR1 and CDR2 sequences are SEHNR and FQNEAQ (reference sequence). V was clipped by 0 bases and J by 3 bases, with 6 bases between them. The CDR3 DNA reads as TGTGCCAGCAGCTTAGCGGGGGTCTACAATGAGCAGTTCTTC. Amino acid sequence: CASSLAGVYNEQFF.

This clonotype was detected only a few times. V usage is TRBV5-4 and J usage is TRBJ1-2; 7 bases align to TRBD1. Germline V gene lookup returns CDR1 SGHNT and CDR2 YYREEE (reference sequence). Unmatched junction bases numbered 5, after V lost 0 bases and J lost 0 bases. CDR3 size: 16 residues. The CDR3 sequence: CASSLGAGTANYGYTF. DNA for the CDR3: TGTGCCAGCAGCTTGGGAGCCGGGACAGCTAACTATGGCTACACCTTC.

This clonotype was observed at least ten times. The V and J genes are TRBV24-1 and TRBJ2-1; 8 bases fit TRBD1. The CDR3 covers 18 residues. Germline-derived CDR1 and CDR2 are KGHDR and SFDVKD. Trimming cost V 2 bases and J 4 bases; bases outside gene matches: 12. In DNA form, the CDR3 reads TGTGCCACCAGTGATTCGGTTGCTCGACAGGGGCGTTACAATGAGCAGTTCTTC. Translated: CATSDSVARQGRYNEQFF.

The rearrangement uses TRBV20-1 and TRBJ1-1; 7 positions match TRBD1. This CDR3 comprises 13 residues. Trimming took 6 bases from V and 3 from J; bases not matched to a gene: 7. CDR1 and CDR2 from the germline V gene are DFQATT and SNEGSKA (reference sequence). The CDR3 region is CSATDRADTEAFF. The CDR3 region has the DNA TGCAGTGCCACTGACAGGGCAGACACTGAAGCTTTCTTT.

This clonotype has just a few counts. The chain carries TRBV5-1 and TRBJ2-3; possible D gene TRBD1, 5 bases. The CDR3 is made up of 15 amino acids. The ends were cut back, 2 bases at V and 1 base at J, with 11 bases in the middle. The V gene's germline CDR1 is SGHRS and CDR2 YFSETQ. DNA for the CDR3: TGCGCCAGCAGCTTTTCGGACACACGCACAGATACGCAGTATTTT. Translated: CASSFSDTRTDTQYF.

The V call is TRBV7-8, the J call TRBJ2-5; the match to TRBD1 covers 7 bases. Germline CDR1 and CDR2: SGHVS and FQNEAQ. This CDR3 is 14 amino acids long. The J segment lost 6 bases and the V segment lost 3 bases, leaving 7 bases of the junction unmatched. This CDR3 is CASSFSGGVQTQYF. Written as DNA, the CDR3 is TGTGCCAGCAGCTTTTCAGGGGGTGTTCAGACCCAGTACTTC.

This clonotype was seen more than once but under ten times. CDR3 residues: CASSRGTSGGPSTDTQYF. In DNA, the CDR3 is TGCGCCAGCAGCCGTGGGACTAGCGGGGGGCCTAGCACAGATACGCAGTATTTT. This rearrangement joins TRBV4-1 to TRBJ2-3; 15 nucleotides match TRBD2. The CDR3 is 18 residues long. Germline values: CDR1 MGHRA, CDR2 YSYEKL. V was clipped by 4 bases and J by 0 bases; unmatched bases: 5.

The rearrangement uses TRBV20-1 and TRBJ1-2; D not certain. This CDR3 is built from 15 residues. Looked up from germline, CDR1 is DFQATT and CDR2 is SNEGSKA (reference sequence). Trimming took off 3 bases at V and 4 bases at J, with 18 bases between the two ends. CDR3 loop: CSASLPGIRGYGYTF. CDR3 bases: TGCAGTGCTAGTCTTCCGGGGATCCGAGGCTATGGCTACACCTTC.

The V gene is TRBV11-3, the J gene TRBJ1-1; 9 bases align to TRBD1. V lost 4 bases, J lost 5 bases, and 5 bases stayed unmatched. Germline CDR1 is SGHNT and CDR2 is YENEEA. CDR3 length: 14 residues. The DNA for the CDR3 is TGTGCCAGCAGCTCGGGACAGGGAACTACTGAAGCTTTCTTT. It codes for CASSSGQGTTEAFF.

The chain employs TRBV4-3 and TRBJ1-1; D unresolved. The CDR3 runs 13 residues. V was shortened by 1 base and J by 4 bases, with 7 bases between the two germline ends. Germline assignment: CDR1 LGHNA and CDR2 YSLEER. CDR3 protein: CASSQAPRTEAFF. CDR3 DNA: TGCGCCAGCAGCCAAGCCCCTCGCACTGAAGCTTTCTTT.

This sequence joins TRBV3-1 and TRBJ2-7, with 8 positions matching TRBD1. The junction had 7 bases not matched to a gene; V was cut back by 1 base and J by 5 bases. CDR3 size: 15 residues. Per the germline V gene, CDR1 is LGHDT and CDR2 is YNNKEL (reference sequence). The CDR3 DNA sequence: TGTGCCAGCAGCCAAGCGCGGACAGGGCCCAACGAGCAGTACTTC. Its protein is CASSQARTGPNEQYF.

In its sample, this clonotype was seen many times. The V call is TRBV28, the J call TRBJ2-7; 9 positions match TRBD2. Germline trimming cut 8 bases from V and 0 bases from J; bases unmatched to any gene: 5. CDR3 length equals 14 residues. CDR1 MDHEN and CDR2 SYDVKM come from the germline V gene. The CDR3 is CASSSGGSSYEQYF. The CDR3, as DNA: TGTGCCAGCTCCAGCGGGGGGAGCTCCTACGAGCAGTACTTC.

CDR3 in amino acids: CASTSHSEQFF. CDR3 DNA sequence: TGTGCCAGCACGTCTCACTCGGAGCAGTTCTTC. This chain joins TRBV28 and TRBJ2-1; D call uncertain. Germline CDR1 is MDHEN and CDR2 is SYDVKM. V lost 7 bases and J lost 10, with 11 bases in between. The CDR3 contains 11 residues.